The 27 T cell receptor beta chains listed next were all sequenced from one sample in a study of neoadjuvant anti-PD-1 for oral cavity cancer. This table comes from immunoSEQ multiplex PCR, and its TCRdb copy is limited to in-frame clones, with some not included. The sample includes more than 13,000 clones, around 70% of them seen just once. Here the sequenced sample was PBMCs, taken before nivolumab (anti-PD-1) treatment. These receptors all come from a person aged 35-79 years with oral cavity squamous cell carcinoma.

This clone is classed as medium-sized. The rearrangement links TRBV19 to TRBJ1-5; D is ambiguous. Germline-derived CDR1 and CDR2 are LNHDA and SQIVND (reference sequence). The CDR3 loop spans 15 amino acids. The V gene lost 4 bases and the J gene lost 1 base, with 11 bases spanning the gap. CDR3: CASSTDPGSNQPQHF. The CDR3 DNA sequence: TGTGCCAGTAGTACGGACCCCGGAAGCAATCAGCCCCAGCATTTT. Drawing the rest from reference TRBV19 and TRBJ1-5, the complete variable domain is DGGITQSPKYLFRKEGQNVTLSCEQNLNHDAMYWYRQDPGQGLRLIYYSQIVNDFQKGDIAEGYSVSREKKESFPLTVTSAQKNPTAFYLCASSTDPGSNQPQHFGDGTRLSIL.

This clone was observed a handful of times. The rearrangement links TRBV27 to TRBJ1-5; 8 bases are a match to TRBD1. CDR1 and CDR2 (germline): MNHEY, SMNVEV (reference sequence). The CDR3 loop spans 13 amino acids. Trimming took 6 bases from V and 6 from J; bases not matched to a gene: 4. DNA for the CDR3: TGTGCCAGCAGGCAGGGGGCCAGTCAGCCCCAGCATTTT. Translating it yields CASRQGASQPQHF.

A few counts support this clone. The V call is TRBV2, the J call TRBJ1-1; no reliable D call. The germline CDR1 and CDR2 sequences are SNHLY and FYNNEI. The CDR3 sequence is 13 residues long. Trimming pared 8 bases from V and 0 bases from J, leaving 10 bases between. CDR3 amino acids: CASGGRVNTEAFF. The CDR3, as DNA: TGTGCCAGCGGTGGTAGGGTGAACACTGAAGCTTTCTTT. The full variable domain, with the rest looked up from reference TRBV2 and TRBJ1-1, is EPEVTQTPSHQVTQMGQEVILRCVPISNHLYFYWYRQILGQKVEFLVSFYNNEISEKSEIFDDQFSVERPDGSNFTLKIRSTKLEDSAMYFCASGGRVNTEAFFGQGTRLTVV.

As DNA, the CDR3 is TGTGCCAGTAGTATTAGCGGGGCAACAGATACGCAGTATTTT. Its protein is CASSISGATDTQYF. The chain uses TRBV19 and TRBJ2-3; 8 bases align to TRBD2. The CDR3 has 14 amino acids. CDR1 is LNHDA, CDR2 SQIVND, per germline (reference sequence). V lost 3 bases, J lost 3 bases, and 2 bases stayed unmatched. The variable domain in full, completed from reference TRBV19 and TRBJ2-3, reads DGGITQSPKYLFRKEGQNVTLSCEQNLNHDAMYWYRQDPGQGLRLIYYSQIVNDFQKGDIAEGYSVSREKKESFPLTVTSAQKNPTAFYLCASSISGATDTQYFGPGTRLTVL.

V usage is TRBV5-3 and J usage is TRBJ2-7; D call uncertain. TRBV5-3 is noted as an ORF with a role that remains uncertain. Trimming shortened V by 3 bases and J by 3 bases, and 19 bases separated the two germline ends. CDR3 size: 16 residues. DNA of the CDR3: TGTGCCAGAAGCTCAGCTAAGCCCTTTCTAAACTACGAGCAGTACTTC. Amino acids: CARSSAKPFLNYEQYF.

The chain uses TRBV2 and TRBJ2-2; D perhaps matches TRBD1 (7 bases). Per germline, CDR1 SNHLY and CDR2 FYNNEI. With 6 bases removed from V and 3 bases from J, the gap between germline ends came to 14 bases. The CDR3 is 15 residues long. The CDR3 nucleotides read TGTGCCAGCAGCCTGACAGGGACTGACACCGGGGAGCTGTTTTTT. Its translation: CASSLTGTDTGELFF.

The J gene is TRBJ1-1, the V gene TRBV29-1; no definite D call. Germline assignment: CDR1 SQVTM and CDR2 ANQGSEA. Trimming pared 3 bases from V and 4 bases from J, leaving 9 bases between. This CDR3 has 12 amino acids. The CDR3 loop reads CSVDAELTEAFF. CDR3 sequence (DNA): TGCAGCGTTGACGCGGAGCTCACTGAAGCTTTCTTT.

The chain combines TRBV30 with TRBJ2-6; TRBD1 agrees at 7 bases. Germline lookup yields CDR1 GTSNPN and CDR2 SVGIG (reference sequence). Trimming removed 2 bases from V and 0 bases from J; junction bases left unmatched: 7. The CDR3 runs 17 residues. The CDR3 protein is CAWSLRDSGSGANVLTF. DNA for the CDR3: TGTGCCTGGAGTCTACGGGACAGCGGCTCTGGGGCCAACGTCCTGACTTTC.

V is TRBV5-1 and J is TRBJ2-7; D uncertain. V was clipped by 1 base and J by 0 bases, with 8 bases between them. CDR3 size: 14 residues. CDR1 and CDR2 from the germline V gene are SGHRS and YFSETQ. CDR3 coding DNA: TGCGCCAGCAGCTTGTGGCAGTCCTCCTACGAGCAGTACTTC. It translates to CASSLWQSSYEQYF.

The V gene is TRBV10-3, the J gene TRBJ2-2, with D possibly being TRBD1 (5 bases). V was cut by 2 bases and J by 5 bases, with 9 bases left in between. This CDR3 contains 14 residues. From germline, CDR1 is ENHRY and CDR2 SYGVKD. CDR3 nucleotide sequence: TGTGCCATCAGTGAGACATCAGGGACCGGGGAGCTGTTTTTT. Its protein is CAISETSGTGELFF.

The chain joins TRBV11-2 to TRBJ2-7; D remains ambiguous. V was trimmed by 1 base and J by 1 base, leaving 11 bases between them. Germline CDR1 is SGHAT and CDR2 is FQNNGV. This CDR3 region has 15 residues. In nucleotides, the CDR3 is TGTGCCAGCAGCTTAGGCGGTGGTAGTTCCTACGAGCAGTACTTC. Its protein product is CASSLGGGSSYEQYF.

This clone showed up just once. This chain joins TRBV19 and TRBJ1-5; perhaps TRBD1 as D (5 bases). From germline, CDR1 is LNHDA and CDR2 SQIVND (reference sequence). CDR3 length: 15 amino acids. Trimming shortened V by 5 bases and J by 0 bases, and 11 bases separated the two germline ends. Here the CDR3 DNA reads TGTGCCAGTAGTCGCTATGACAGTAGCAATCAGCCCCAGCATTTT. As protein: CASSRYDSSNQPQHF.

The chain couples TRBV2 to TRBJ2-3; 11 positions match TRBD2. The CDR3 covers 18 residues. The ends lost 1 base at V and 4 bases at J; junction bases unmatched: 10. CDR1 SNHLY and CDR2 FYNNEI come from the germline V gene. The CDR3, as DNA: TGTGCCAGCAGTGAAGTATTAACTAGCGGGAGTGTCGCAGATACGCAGTATTTT. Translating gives CASSEVLTSGSVADTQYF.

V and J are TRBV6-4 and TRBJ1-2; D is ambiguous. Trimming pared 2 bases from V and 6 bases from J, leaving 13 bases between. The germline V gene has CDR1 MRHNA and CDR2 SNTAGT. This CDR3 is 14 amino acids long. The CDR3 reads CASSDGSLLHGYTF. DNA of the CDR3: TGTGCCAGCAGTGACGGGTCTCTCCTCCATGGCTACACCTTC.

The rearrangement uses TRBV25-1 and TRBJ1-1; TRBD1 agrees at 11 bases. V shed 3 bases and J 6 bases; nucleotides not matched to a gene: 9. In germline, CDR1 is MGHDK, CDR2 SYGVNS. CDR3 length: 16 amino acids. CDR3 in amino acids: CASSDPGQGAIAEAFF. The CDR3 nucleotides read TGTGCCAGCAGTGACCCCGGACAGGGGGCTATTGCTGAAGCTTTCTTT.

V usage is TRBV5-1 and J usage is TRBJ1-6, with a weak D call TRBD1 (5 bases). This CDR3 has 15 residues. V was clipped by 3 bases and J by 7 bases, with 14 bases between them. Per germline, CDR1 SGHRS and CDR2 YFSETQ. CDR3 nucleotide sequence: TGCGCCAGCAGCTCGACAGCGGGAACAAATTCACCCCTCCACTTT. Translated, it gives CASSSTAGTNSPLHF. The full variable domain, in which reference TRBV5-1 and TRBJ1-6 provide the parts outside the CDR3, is KAGVTQTPRYLIKTRGQQVTLSCSPISGHRSVSWYQQTPGQGLQFLFEYFSETQRNKGNFPGRFSGRQFSNSRSEMNVSTLELGDSALYLCASSSTAGTNSPLHFGNGTRLTVT.

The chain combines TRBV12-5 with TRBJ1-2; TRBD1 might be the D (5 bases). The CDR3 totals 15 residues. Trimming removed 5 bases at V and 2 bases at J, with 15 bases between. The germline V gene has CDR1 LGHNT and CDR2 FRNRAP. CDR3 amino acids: CASGPFGGLNYGYTF. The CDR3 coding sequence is TGTGCTAGTGGTCCATTTGGGGGGTTAAACTATGGCTACACCTTC.

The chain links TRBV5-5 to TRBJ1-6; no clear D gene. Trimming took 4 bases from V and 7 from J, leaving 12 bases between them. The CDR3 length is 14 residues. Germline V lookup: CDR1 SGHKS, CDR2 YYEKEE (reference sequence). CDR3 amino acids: CASSQLSGNSPLHF. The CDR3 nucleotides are TGTGCCAGCAGCCAACTCTCGGGGAATTCACCCCTCCACTTT.

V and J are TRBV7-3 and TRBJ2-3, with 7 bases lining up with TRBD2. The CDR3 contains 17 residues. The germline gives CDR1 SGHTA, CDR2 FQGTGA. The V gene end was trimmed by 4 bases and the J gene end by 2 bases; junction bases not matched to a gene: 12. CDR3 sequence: CASSSRPSGAPTDTQYF. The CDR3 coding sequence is TGTGCCAGCAGCTCTAGGCCCAGCGGGGCCCCCACAGATACGCAGTATTTT.

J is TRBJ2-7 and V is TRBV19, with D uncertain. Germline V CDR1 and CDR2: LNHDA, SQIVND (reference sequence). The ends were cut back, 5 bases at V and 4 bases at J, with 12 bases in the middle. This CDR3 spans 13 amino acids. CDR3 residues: CASSLSKQYEQYF. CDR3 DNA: TGTGCCAGTAGTCTTTCCAAGCAATACGAGCAGTACTTC.

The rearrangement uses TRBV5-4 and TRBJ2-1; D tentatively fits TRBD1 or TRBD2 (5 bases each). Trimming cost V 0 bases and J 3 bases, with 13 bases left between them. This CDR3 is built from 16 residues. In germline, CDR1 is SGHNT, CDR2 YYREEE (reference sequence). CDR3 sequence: CASSLGGTTLYNEQFF. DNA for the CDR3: TGTGCCAGCAGCTTGGGGGGGACCACCCTCTACAATGAGCAGTTCTTC.

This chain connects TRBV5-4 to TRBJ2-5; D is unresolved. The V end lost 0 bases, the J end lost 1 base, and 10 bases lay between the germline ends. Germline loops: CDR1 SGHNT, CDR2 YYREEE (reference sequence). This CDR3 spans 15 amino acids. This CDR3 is CASSLVPRSQETQYF. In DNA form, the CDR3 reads TGTGCCAGCAGCTTGGTCCCCCGCAGCCAAGAGACCCAGTACTTC.

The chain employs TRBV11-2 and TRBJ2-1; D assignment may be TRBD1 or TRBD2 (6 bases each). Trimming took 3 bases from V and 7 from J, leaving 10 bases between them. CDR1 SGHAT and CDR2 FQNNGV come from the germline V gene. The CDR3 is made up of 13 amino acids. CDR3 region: CASSFGGGNEQFF. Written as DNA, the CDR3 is TGTGCCAGCAGCTTCGGGGGCGGGAATGAGCAGTTCTTC.

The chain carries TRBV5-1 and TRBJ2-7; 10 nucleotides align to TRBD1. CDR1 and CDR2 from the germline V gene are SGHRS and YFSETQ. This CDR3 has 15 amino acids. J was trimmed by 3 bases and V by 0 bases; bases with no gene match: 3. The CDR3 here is CASSLAGQGGYEQYF. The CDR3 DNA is TGCGCCAGCAGCTTGGCCGGACAGGGGGGCTACGAGCAGTACTTC.

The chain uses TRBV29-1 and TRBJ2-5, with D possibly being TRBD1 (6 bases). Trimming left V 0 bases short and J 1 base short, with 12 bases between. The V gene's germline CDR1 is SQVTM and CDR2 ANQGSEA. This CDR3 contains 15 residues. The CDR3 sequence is CSVEERTALQETQYF. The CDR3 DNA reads TGCAGCGTTGAAGAGAGGACAGCCCTCCAAGAGACCCAGTACTTC.

This chain's CDR3 is CASSREGGLADTQYF. Written as DNA, the CDR3 is TGTGCCAGCTCACGTGAAGGAGGGTTGGCAGATACGCAGTATTTT. The chain employs TRBV18 and TRBJ2-3; a weak D match, TRBD2 (6 bases). The CDR3 totals 15 residues. Deletions cut 4 bases from V and 4 bases from J, with 15 bases between. Germline assignment: CDR1 KGHSH and CDR2 LQKENI.

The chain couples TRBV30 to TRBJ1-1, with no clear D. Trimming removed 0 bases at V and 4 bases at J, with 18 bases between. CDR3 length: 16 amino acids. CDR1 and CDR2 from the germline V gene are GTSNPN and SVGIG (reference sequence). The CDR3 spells CAWSVTLVKGPTEAFF. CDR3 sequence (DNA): TGTGCCTGGAGTGTAACCCTCGTTAAGGGCCCCACTGAAGCTTTCTTT.